Reported below is one T cell receptor (beta chain). What it recognizes is unknown. This same CDR3 is encoded by further DNA sequences in the sample. These data originate in a study of shared clonotypes between healthy human individuals. Across the study: Serving as donors were two women and three men, whose ages spanned 18 to 49.

Whole-study findings and limits: Of the naive CD4 clonotypes, around 5% were shared across several donors.

Only in-frame clones appear in the TCRdb table, and some are missing; sequencing was by immunoSEQ multiplex PCR. This table holds approximately 2,300,000 clones, 85% to 95% found once. Sequencing input: naive CD4+ T cells from PBMCs. Sample subset: CD45RA+ positively selected. This receptor was taken from a man aged 18 to 29 in good health. Some clones in this sample may be carry-over from other donors' samples.

The CDR3 reads CASSPEEETQYF. In DNA, the CDR3 is TGTGCCAGCTCACCGGAAGAAGAGACCCAGTACTTC. The rearrangement links TRBV18 to TRBJ2-5; D is unclear. The CDR3 contains 12 residues. Deletions cut 3 bases from V and 3 bases from J, with 5 bases between. Germline loops: CDR1 KGHSH, CDR2 LQKENI. The full variable domain, with the rest looked up from reference TRBV18 and TRBJ2-5, is NAGVMQNPRHLVRRRGQEARLRCSPMKGHSHVYWYRQLPEEGLKFMVYLQKENIIDESGMPKERFSAEFPKEGPSILRIQQVVRGDSAAYFCASSPEEETQYFGPGTRLLVL.